The next 7 T cell receptor beta chains were all read from a single sample in a study of early T cells in non-severe SARS-CoV-2 infection. Via MiXCR, TCRdb re-called the 5' RACE reads, giving one row per CDR3 protein. The sample lists 75,000 to 100,000 distinct CDR3 sequences; 14% to 15% were seen once. What was sequenced was whole blood. These receptors were obtained from an adult who was a healthcare worker with PCR-confirmed SARS-CoV-2 infection or an uninfected control (not recorded which).

This clonotype was found many times. The chain links TRBV29-1 to TRBJ2-2; TRBD1 is a possible D gene (6 bases). The CDR3 loop spans 14 amino acids. V was trimmed by 4 bases and J by 0 bases, leaving 9 bases between them. Per germline, CDR1 SQVTM and CDR2 ANQGSEA. For the CDR3, the DNA is TGCAGCGTTGGGGACAACCCGAACACCGGGGAGCTGTTTTTT. It translates to CSVGDNPNTGELFF.

This clonotype was observed many times. The chain uses TRBV11-2 and TRBJ2-7; the match to TRBD1 covers 7 bases. After removal of 4 bases from V and 4 bases from J, the junction contained 13 bases not matched to a gene. This CDR3 is 16 amino acids long. Per the germline V gene, CDR1 is SGHAT and CDR2 is FQNNGV. CDR3 in DNA: TGTGCCAGCAGCTACCAAATCCGGGACAGTTATTACGAGCAGTACTTC. This translates into CASSYQIRDSYYEQYF.

This clonotype was counted many times. The rearrangement links TRBV7-2 to TRBJ2-7; the D is unclear. V shed 5 bases and J shed 6 bases, with 11 bases lying between them. The CDR3 covers 12 residues. The germline V gene encodes CDR1 SGHTA and CDR2 FQGNSA. CDR3 loop: CASSPRAGEQYF. The DNA for the CDR3 is TGTGCCAGCAGCCCCCGGGCAGGCGAGCAGTACTTC.

The chain uses TRBV20-1 and TRBJ1-5, with D unclear. The CDR3 sequence is 12 residues long. Germline CDR1 DFQATT, CDR2 SNEGSKA (reference sequence). V was cut by 0 bases and J by 5 bases, with 5 bases left in between. CDR3 loop: CSARDNYQPQHF. The CDR3 DNA reads as TGCAGTGCTAGAGATAACTATCAGCCCCAGCATTTT.

The V call is TRBV7-2, the J call TRBJ1-2; D is uncertain. CDR1 is SGHTA, CDR2 FQGNSA, per germline. The CDR3 is 11 residues long. The germline V and J ends were trimmed by 3 bases and 3 bases, with 2 bases remaining between them. CDR3 DNA: TGTGCCAGCAGCTTGTACTATGGCTACACCTTC. Translation: CASSLYYGYTF.

The chain is built from TRBV6-4 and TRBJ2-3; D gene uncertain. The CDR3 consists of 13 residues. Germline-derived CDR1 and CDR2 are MRHNA and SNTAGT. The V and J ends lost 4 bases and 0 bases respectively, with 5 bases between them. Written as DNA, the CDR3 is TGTGCCAGCAGTGGCTCTAGCACAGATACGCAGTATTTT. This gives the protein CASSGSSTDTQYF.

The chain couples TRBV5-4 to TRBJ2-3; no clear D. CDR1 and CDR2 from the germline V gene are SGHNT and YYREEE (reference sequence). V dropped 4 bases and J dropped 1 base, with 10 bases sitting between them. The CDR3 runs to 14 residues. CDR3 in amino acids: CASSLDTGTDTQYF. In DNA, the CDR3 is TGTGCCAGCAGCCTGGATACAGGCACAGATACGCAGTATTTT.